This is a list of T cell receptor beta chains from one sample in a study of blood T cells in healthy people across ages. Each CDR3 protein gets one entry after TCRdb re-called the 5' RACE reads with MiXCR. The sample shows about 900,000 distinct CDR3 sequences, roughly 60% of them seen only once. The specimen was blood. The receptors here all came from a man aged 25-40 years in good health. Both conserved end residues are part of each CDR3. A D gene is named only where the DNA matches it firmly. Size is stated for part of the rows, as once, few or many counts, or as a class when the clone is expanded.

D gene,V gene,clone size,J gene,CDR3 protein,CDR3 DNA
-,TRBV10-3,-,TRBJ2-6,CAITDQRGSGANVLTF,TGTGCCATCACGGACCAGAGGGGCTCTGGGGCCAACGTCCTGACTTTC
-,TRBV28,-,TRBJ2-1,CASSPYLEGSEQFF,TGTGCCAGCAGTCCTTATTTGGAGGGGAGTGAGCAGTTCTTC
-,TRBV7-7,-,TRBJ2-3,CASSLAQDTDTQYF,TGTGCCAGCAGCTTAGCGCAGGACACAGATACGCAGTATTTT
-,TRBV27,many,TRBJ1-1,CASSLLGAGPQNTEAFF,TGTGCCAGCAGTTTATTGGGGGCGGGCCCACAGAACACTGAAGCTTTCTTT
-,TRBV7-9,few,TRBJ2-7,CASSFESTQSSYEQYF,TGTGCCAGCAGCTTTGAATCGACCCAGAGCTCCTACGAGCAGTACTTC
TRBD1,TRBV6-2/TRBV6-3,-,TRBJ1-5,CASSRRQGRTTQPQHF,TGTGCCAGCAGCCGACGACAGGGGCGCACAACGCAGCCCCAGCATTTT
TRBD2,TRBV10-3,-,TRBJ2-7,CAISGLADASYEQYF,TGTGCCATCAGTGGGCTAGCGGATGCGTCCTACGAGCAGTACTTC
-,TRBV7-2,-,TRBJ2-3,CASSSQVQGADTQYF,TGTGCCAGCAGCTCACAAGTACAGGGCGCAGATACGCAGTATTTT
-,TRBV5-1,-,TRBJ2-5,CASSLDGSETQYF,TGCGCCAGCAGCCTGGACGGGTCAGAGACCCAGTACTTC
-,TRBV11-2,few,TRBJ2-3,CASSKADTQYF,TGTGCCAGCAGCAAAGCAGATACGCAGTATTTT
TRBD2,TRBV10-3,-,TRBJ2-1,CAICTSGGASFQFF,TGCGCCATCTGTACTAGCGGGGGGGCTTCTTTTCAGTTCTTC
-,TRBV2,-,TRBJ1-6,CASSDRVYNSPLHF,TGTGCCAGCAGTGACAGGGTTTATAATTCACCCCTCCACTTT
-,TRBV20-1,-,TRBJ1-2,CSARDPGANGYTF,TGCAGTGCCAGAGACCCAGGGGCGAATGGCTACACCTTC
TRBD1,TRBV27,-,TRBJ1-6,CASSWDSYSPLHF,TGTGCCAGCAGTTGGGACAGCTATTCACCCCTCCACTTT
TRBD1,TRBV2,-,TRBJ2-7,CASPTGTGFVNEQYF,TGTGCCAGCCCAACCGGGACAGGGTTTGTCAATGAGCAGTACTTC
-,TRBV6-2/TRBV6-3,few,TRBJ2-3,CASSQDTQYF,TGTGCCAGCAGCCAGGATACGCAGTATTTT
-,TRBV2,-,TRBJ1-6,CATGRRGTYNSPLHF,TGTGCTACCGGACGGAGAGGAACCTATAATTCACCCCTCCACTTT
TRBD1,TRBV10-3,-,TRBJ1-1,CAISDGRTGVYTEAFF,TGTGCCATCAGTGATGGCCGGACAGGGGTATACACTGAAGCTTTCTTT
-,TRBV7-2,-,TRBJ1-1,CASSPDRRTEAFF,TGTGCCAGCAGCCCGGACAGACGGACTGAAGCTTTCTTT
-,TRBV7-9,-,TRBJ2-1,CASSLSALARLEQFF,TGTGCCAGCAGCTTAAGTGCTCTAGCGCGGCTGGAGCAGTTCTTC
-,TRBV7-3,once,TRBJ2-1,CASSPLRSKNEQFF,TGTGCCAGCAGCCCCCTTCGCTCCAAAAATGAGCAGTTCTTC
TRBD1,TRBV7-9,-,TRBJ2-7,CASSSPGTAPYEQYF,TGTGCCAGCAGCTCCCCCGGGACAGCACCCTACGAGCAGTACTTC
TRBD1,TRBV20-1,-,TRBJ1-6,CSAPTGTGRALHF,TGCAGTGCCCCGACAGGGACGGGTAGAGCCCTCCACTTT
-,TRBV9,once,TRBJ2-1,CASSVADREQFF,TGTGCCAGCAGCGTAGCCGACAGAGAGCAGTTCTTC
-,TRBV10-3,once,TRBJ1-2,CAISGWADPIYGYTF,TGTGCCATCAGTGGGTGGGCAGACCCGATCTATGGCTACACCTTC
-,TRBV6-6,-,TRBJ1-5,CASTTANQPQHF,TGTGCCAGCACGACAGCAAATCAGCCCCAGCATTTT
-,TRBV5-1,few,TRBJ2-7,CASSSDGPRGIYEQYF,TGCGCCAGCAGCTCGGACGGGCCTCGAGGGATCTACGAGCAGTACTTC
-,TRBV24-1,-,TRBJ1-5,CATSGDGNQPQHF,TGTGCCACCAGTGGAGACGGGAATCAGCCCCAGCATTTT
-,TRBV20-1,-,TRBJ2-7,CSATGLLGNYEQYF,TGCAGTGCTACCGGACTTTTGGGAAACTACGAGCAGTACTTC
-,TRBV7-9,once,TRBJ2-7,CASGAPAPGEQYF,TGTGCCAGCGGCGCCCCTGCCCCAGGCGAGCAGTACTTC
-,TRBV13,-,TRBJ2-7,CASSPRGGQFYEQYF,TGTGCCAGCAGCCCCCGCGGGGGACAGTTCTACGAGCAGTACTTC
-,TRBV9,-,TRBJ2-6,CASSVESSGANVPTF,TGTGCCAGCAGCGTAGAAAGCTCTGGGGCCAACGTCCCGACTTTC
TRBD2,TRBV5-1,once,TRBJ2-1,CASSRLTSGVDNEQFF,TGCGCCAGCAGCCGATTGACTAGCGGGGTTGACAATGAGCAGTTCTTC
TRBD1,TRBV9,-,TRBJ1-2,CASSATGGSGGYTF,TGTGCCAGCAGCGCAACAGGGGGCAGCGGTGGCTACACCTTC
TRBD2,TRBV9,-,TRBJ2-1,CASSPSGGGANEQFF,TGTGCCAGCAGTCCATCCGGCGGGGGGGCCAATGAGCAGTTCTTC
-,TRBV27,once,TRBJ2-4,CASSLFAGHIQYF,TGTGCCAGCAGTTTGTTTGCGGGCCACATTCAGTACTTC
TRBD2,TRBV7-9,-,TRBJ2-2,CASRLASTGELFF,TGTGCCAGCAGACTAGCGTCCACCGGGGAGCTGTTTTTT
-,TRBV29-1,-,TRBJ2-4,CSGAVKNIQYF,TGCAGCGGGGCGGTTAAAAACATTCAGTACTTC
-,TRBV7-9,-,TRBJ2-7,CASSLRSSSYEQYF,TGTGCCAGCAGCTTAAGGTCCAGTAGTTACGAGCAGTACTTC
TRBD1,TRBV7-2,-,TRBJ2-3,CASSLDRGLRDTQYF,TGTGCCAGCAGCCTGGACAGGGGGCTTAGAGATACGCAGTATTTT
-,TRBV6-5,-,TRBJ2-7,CASSYGRDREQYF,TGTGCCAGCAGTTACGGCAGGGATAGGGAGCAGTACTTC
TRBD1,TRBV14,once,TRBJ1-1,CASSQQGGYTEAFF,TGTGCCAGCAGCCAACAAGGGGGCTACACTGAAGCTTTCTTT
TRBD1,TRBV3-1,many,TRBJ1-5,CASSQEEGGQSNQPQHF,TGTGCCAGCAGCCAAGAAGAAGGGGGACAGAGCAATCAGCCCCAGCATTTT
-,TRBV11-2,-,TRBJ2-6,CASSLYGWRGEYSSGANVLTF,TGTGCCAGCAGCTTGTATGGATGGAGGGGGGAATACTCCTCTGGGGCCAACGTCCTGACTTTC
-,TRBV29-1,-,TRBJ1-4,CSVAPTGSGEKLFF,TGCAGCGTTGCACCGACGGGGTCTGGGGAAAAACTGTTTTTT
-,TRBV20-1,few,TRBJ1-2,CSARDPDSWGYTF,TGCAGTGCTAGAGATCCCGACAGTTGGGGCTACACCTTC
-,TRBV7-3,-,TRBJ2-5,CASSRDGPQETQYF,TGTGCCAGCAGCCGGGACGGACCCCAAGAGACCCAGTACTTC
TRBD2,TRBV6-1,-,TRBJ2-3,CASSAETSGGYQDTQYF,TGTGCCAGCAGTGCCGAGACTAGCGGGGGGTACCAAGATACGCAGTATTTT